This TCR beta chain was recorded in a study of blood T cell repertoires in COVID-19. Turning to the study itself: Sources were T cells, B-cell-depleted T cells, or PBMCs; the material itself was cDNA or gDNA.

In the original analysis: Using reference gene primer amplification, nucleated cell counts were estimated. Generated by immunoSEQ multiplex PCR, the TCRdb table keeps only in-frame clones and is missing some. V, J and clone size are those of that table, while D and trimming were read from the DNA. The top ten hold 6.5% to 8.5% of the sample, which has over 150,000 clones, roughly 83% seen once. Seattle cases were enrolled at active infection and followed longitudinally. The clonotype comes from a middle-aged woman with COVID-19, enrolled during active disease. Input material: peripheral blood.

As DNA, the CDR3 is TGCGCCAGTTCTAGCGAGATTTTGGACATTCAGTACTTC. Its protein is CASSSEILDIQYF. The chain links TRBV5-1 to TRBJ2-4; maybe TRBD2 (6 bases). Trimming pared 8 bases from V and 8 bases from J, leaving 17 bases between. Per germline, CDR1 SGHRS and CDR2 YFSETQ. The CDR3 sequence is 13 residues long.